This T cell receptor (beta chain) appears in the sequencing data of a study of T cell responses to AZD1222 COVID-19 vaccine. Using immunoSEQ multiplex PCR, the repertoire was profiled, and TCRdb retains in-frame clones only, with some absent. The sample shows roughly 91,000 clones, more than 70% of them seen only once. V lost 0 bases and J lost 3; bases outside the gene matches: 8. This CDR3 has 16 residues. CDR1 SGHDT and CDR2 YYEEEE come from the germline V gene. Material: peripheral blood, obtained on day 0 of AZD1222 vaccination. The chain has TRBV5-6 and TRBJ2-7; TRBD2 matches 8 bases. This TCR was recovered from an adult in good health. CDR3: CASSLAGTSGLYEQYF. CDR3 nucleotides: TGTGCCAGCAGCTTGGCCGGCACTAGCGGACTCTACGAGCAGTACTTC. Looking up the rest from reference TRBV5-6 and TRBJ2-7 gives the full variable domain: DAGVTQSPTHLIKTRGQQVTLRCSPKSGHDTVSWYQQALGQGPQFIFQYYEEEERQRGNFPDRFSGHQFPNYSSELNVNALLLGDSALYLCASSLAGTSGLYEQYFGPGTRLTVT.